The following is a TCR beta chain sequence with its context. This record comes from a study of early T cells in non-severe SARS-CoV-2 infection. The library protocol tagged individual cDNA molecules with unique molecular identifiers. From the 5' RACE reads, TCRdb called clonotypes with MiXCR, one entry per CDR3 protein. The sample gives roughly 60,000 distinct CDR3 sequences, 11% of which show up once; just under 3% is in the top ten. This specimen was whole blood, taken at baseline. The sequence was obtained from an adult who was a healthcare worker with PCR-confirmed SARS-CoV-2 infection or an uninfected control (not recorded which).

For the CDR3, the DNA is TGTGCCAGCTCGTGGACTAGCGGGGACACAGATACGCAGTATTTT. Protein sequence: CASSWTSGDTDTQYF. J is TRBJ2-3 and V is TRBV9; 12 bases match TRBD2. Germline lookup yields CDR1 SGDLS and CDR2 YYNGEE. The trim removed 7 bases at V and 2 bases at J, leaving 5 bases unmatched. CDR3 length: 15 residues.